Listed here are 19 T cell receptor beta chains from one sample, sequenced in a study of blood T cell repertoires in COVID-19. Here immunoSEQ multiplex PCR was the method, and the copy in TCRdb shows in-frame clones only, minus some. This table holds around 250,000 clones, more than 70% found once. The specimen sequenced was peripheral blood. These receptors were collected from a woman in her late teens or twenties with acute or convalescent COVID-19.

A note on this clone: This sequence may be a read error, since a much larger clone differs from it by one base. Other DNA sequences from this sample encode an identical CDR3 as well. The V gene is TRBV5-6, the J gene TRBJ1-3; weak D call: TRBD1 (6 bases). The CDR3 length is 15 residues. The V and J ends lost 3 bases and 0 bases respectively, with 10 bases between them. Germline CDR1 SGHDT, CDR2 YYEEEE. This chain's CDR3 is CASSSTGSSGNTIYF. DNA for the CDR3: TGTGCCAGCAGCTCGACAGGAAGCTCTGGAAACACCATATATTTT.

The rearrangement uses TRBV2 and TRBJ2-2; D unclear. The germline V gene encodes CDR1 SNHLY and CDR2 FYNNEI. The CDR3 covers 15 residues. The V end lost 1 base, the J end lost 1 base, and 7 bases lay between the germline ends. The CDR3 DNA sequence: TGTGCCAGCAGTGAAGTGACGGGGAACACCGGGGAGCTGTTTTTT. This translates into CASSEVTGNTGELFF.

The gene calls are TRBV11-2 and TRBJ2-1; TRBD2 aligns across 10 bases. The V gene's germline CDR1 is SGHAT and CDR2 FQNNGV. This CDR3 region has 14 residues. The trim removed 8 bases at V and 6 bases at J, leaving 7 bases unmatched. Here the CDR3 reads CASDSGRATNEQFF. The CDR3 coding sequence is TGTGCCAGCGACAGCGGGAGGGCCACCAATGAGCAGTTCTTC.

V usage is TRBV7-3 and J usage is TRBJ2-5; tentative D call: TRBD2 (5 bases). Germline CDR1 reads SGHTA; CDR2 reads FQGTGA. This CDR3 is built from 14 residues. Trimming took off 0 bases at V and 10 bases at J, with 15 bases between the two ends. CDR3 in DNA: TGTGCCAGCAGCTTAACTGGAGGATTTGTGGACCAGTACTTC. Its translation is CASSLTGGFVDQYF. Supplemented by reference TRBV7-3 and TRBJ2-5, the full variable domain reads GAGVSQTPSNKVTEKGKYVELRCDPISGHTALYWYRQSLGQGPEFLIYFQGTGAADDSGLPNDRFFAVRPEGSVSTLKIQRTERGDSAVYLCASSLTGGFVDQYFGPGTRLLVL.

The chain is built from TRBV6-6 and TRBJ1-1, with a tentative D call TRBD1 (6 bases). Germline V lookup: CDR1 MNHNY, CDR2 SVGAGI (reference sequence). The CDR3 runs to 16 residues. V dropped 0 bases and J dropped 1 base, with 12 bases sitting between them. This CDR3 reads CASSYSTRTANTEAFF. The CDR3 DNA is TGTGCCAGCAGTTACTCAACCCGGACAGCGAACACTGAAGCTTTCTTT.

The chain is built from TRBV5-6 and TRBJ1-2; tentatively, D is TRBD1 (6 bases). The CDR3 has 15 amino acids. The V end was cut by 3 bases, the J end by 4 bases, with 16 bases between. Germline V CDR1 and CDR2: SGHDT, YYEEEE. This CDR3 reads CASSSQTGFGYGYTF. For the CDR3, the DNA is TGTGCCAGCAGCTCTCAAACAGGGTTCGGCTATGGCTACACCTTC. Filled out from reference TRBV5-6 and TRBJ1-2, the complete variable domain reads DAGVTQSPTHLIKTRGQQVTLRCSPKSGHDTVSWYQQALGQGPQFIFQYYEEEERQRGNFPDRFSGHQFPNYSSELNVNALLLGDSALYLCASSSQTGFGYGYTFGSGTRLTVV.

The J gene is TRBJ2-7, the V gene TRBV7-8; TRBD2 agrees at 8 bases. CDR3 length: 15 residues. Germline V CDR1 and CDR2: SGHVS, FQNEAQ. V lost 1 base, J lost 5 bases, and 7 bases stayed unmatched. The CDR3 region is CASSLEWTSFHEQYF. The CDR3 nucleotides are TGTGCCAGCAGCTTAGAATGGACTAGCTTCCACGAGCAGTACTTC.

The rearrangement joins TRBV19 to TRBJ2-2; 11 bases align to TRBD1. The CDR3 sequence is 17 residues long. V was pared by 0 bases and J by 5 bases, with 5 bases of the junction left unmatched. Germline V lookup: CDR1 LNHDA, CDR2 SQIVND (reference sequence). This chain's CDR3 is CASSIERTGGWTGELFF. The CDR3 DNA reads TGTGCCAGTAGTATAGAGAGGACAGGGGGCTGGACCGGGGAGCTGTTTTTT. Full variable domain (remainder filled in from reference TRBV19 and TRBJ2-2): DGGITQSPKYLFRKEGQNVTLSCEQNLNHDAMYWYRQDPGQGLRLIYYSQIVNDFQKGDIAEGYSVSREKKESFPLTVTSAQKNPTAFYLCASSIERTGGWTGELFFGEGSRLTVL.

This chain connects TRBV4-1 to TRBJ1-5; a weak D match, TRBD1 (6 bases). This CDR3 is 14 amino acids long. In germline, CDR1 is MGHRA, CDR2 YSYEKL. The V end was cut by 1 base, the J end by 6 bases, with 10 bases between. CDR3 in amino acids: CASSQAAGAQPQHF. DNA for the CDR3: TGCGCCAGCAGCCAAGCTGCAGGGGCTCAGCCCCAGCATTTT.

The chain recombines TRBV7-2 with TRBJ2-3, with 7 bases identical to TRBD2. J was trimmed by 7 bases and V by 5 bases; bases with no gene match: 6. The CDR3 is 13 residues long. Germline V lookup: CDR1 SGHTA, CDR2 FQGNSA. The CDR3 DNA reads as TGTGCCAGCAGCCCGCTAGCGGAGCATACGCAGTATTTT. It specifies CASSPLAEHTQYF.

A few counts support this clone. The gene calls are TRBV7-8 and TRBJ1-1; no clear D gene. Trimming stripped 4 bases from V and 0 bases from J, with 9 bases between. The CDR3 loop spans 14 amino acids. The V gene's germline CDR1 is SGHVS and CDR2 FQNEAQ. CDR3: CASSSQALNTEAFF. CDR3 nucleotide sequence: TGTGCCAGCAGCTCGCAGGCTCTGAACACTGAAGCTTTCTTT.

The rearrangement links TRBV13 to TRBJ1-1; D might be TRBD1 (5 bases). Trimming pared 0 bases from V and 1 base from J, leaving 9 bases between. The CDR3 sequence is 15 residues long. CDR1 is PRHDT and CDR2 is FYEKMQ in the germline V gene (reference sequence). CDR3 in DNA: TGTGCCAGCAGCTTAGGCGGGGGGGAGAACACTGAAGCTTTCTTT. It translates to CASSLGGGENTEAFF. The full variable domain, in which reference TRBV13 and TRBJ1-1 provide the parts outside the CDR3, is AAGVIQSPRHLIKEKRETATLKCYPIPRHDTVYWYQQGPGQDPQFLISFYEKMQSDKGSIPDRFSAQQFSDYHSELNMSSLELGDSALYFCASSLGGGENTEAFFGQGTRLTVV.

This clone is a singleton in its sample. Other DNA sequences in the same sample also yield this CDR3. The chain uses TRBV12-3 or TRBV12-4 and TRBJ1-2, with 9 bases aligning to TRBD1. CDR3 length: 13 residues. V gave up 6 bases and J gave up 4 bases; unmatched junction bases: 3. The CDR3 reads CASSLGQGYGYTF. Written as DNA, the CDR3 is TGTGCCAGCAGCCTGGGACAGGGCTATGGCTACACCTTC.

This chain connects TRBV5-4 to TRBJ1-1, with D unclear. The CDR3 is 13 residues long. CDR1 is SGHNT and CDR2 is YYREEE in the germline V gene (reference sequence). The V end was cut by 1 base, the J end by 1 base, with 5 bases between. CDR3 nucleotides: TGTGCCAGCAGCTTGAGCCAGAACACTGAAGCTTTCTTT. This sequence encodes CASSLSQNTEAFF.

The CDR3 here is CASSQELGQDSYEQYF. CDR3 nucleotide sequence: TGCGCCAGCAGCCAAGAGCTGGGACAGGACTCCTACGAGCAGTACTTC. The rearrangement links TRBV4-3 to TRBJ2-7, with 8 bases that match TRBD1. J lost 0 bases, V lost 0 bases, and 4 bases had no gene match. In germline, CDR1 is LGHNA, CDR2 YSLEER. There are 16 residues in the CDR3.

The V and J genes are TRBV11-3 and TRBJ2-1; 15 bases align to TRBD2. This CDR3 spans 17 amino acids. Trimming cost V 5 bases and J 4 bases; bases outside gene matches: 6. Germline assignment: CDR1 SGHNT and CDR2 YENEEA. CDR3 sequence: CASSQGLAGGWYNEQFF. DNA of the CDR3: TGTGCCAGCAGCCAGGGACTAGCGGGAGGTTGGTACAATGAGCAGTTCTTC.

The chain links TRBV5-1 to TRBJ1-2; tentative D call: TRBD1 (6 bases). V was trimmed by 2 bases and J by 6 bases, leaving 20 bases between them. Germline V gene sequence: CDR1 SGHRS, CDR2 YFSETQ. This CDR3 spans 16 amino acids. The CDR3 coding sequence is TGCGCCAGCAGCTTTTCCTTCCCAGGGGATTTTGATGGCTACACCTTC. Protein: CASSFSFPGDFDGYTF.

This chain links TRBV3-1 (or the pseudogene TRBV3-2) with TRBJ1-2; 8 nucleotides match TRBD1. There are 16 residues in the CDR3. J lost 4 bases, V lost 4 bases, and 11 bases had no gene match. Germline V gene sequence: CDR1 LGHDT, CDR2 YNNKEL (reference sequence). The CDR3 DNA follows: TGTGCCAGCAGCCTTTCCGAGGACAGGGCGGCCTATGGCTACACCTTC. Encoded protein: CASSLSEDRAAYGYTF.

The chain is built from TRBV29-1 and TRBJ1-2; no definite D call. The V gene's germline CDR1 is SQVTM and CDR2 ANQGSEA. Trimming shortened V by 0 bases and J by 5 bases, and 7 bases separated the two germline ends. This CDR3 spans 12 amino acids. CDR3 DNA sequence: TGCAGCGTTGAAGATGGAGGGTATGGCTACACCTTC. It encodes CSVEDGGYGYTF.